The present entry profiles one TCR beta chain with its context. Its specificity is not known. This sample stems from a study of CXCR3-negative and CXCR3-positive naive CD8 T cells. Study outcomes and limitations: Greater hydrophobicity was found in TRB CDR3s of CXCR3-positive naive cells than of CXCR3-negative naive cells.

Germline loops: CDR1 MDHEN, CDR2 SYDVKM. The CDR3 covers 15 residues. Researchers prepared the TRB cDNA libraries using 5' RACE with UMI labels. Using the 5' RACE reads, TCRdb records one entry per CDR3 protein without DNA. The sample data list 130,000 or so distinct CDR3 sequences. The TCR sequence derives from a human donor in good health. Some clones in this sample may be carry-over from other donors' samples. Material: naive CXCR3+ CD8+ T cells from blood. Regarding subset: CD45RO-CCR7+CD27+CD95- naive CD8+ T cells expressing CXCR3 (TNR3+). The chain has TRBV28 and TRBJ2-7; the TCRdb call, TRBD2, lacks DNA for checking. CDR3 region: CASSFFLSGPYEQYF.